These 23 T cell receptor beta chains were sequenced from one sample in a study of cytomegalovirus exposure and HLA in healthy donors. Amplification used 60 Vbeta primers and 13 Jbeta primers. The protocol was immunoSEQ multiplex PCR, while the TCRdb copy is restricted to in-frame clones and leaves out a portion. The sample has about 200,000 clones; 77% are singletons. Material: PBMCs. The source is a woman in her twenties or thirties in good health and CMV-seropositive.

This sequence joins TRBV4-3 and TRBJ1-1; weak D call: TRBD1 (6 bases). The CDR3 runs 15 residues. V was trimmed by 3 bases and J by 7 bases, leaving 18 bases between them. Germline lookup yields CDR1 LGHNA and CDR2 YSLEER. The CDR3 loop is CASSHRSWGHGEAFF. In DNA, the CDR3 is TGCGCCAGCAGCCACAGGTCGTGGGGGCATGGTGAAGCTTTCTTT.

A few counts support this clone. The chain couples TRBV5-6 to TRBJ1-1; D gene unclear. From germline, CDR1 is SGHDT and CDR2 YYEEEE. CDR3 length equals 14 residues. Deletions cut 6 bases from V and 1 base from J, with 13 bases between. CDR3 residues: CASTPDTSNTEAFF. The CDR3 DNA follows: TGTGCCAGCACCCCTGACACTTCGAACACTGAAGCTTTCTTT.

The chain employs TRBV19 and TRBJ2-6; 7 nucleotides align to TRBD2. This CDR3 has 20 amino acids. V gave up 7 bases and J gave up 0 bases; unmatched junction bases: 18. Germline CDR1 LNHDA, CDR2 SQIVND (reference sequence). This CDR3 reads CASTPGRAGRGVSGANVLTF. CDR3 nucleotide sequence: TGTGCCAGTACTCCGGGGAGGGCGGGACGGGGCGTCTCTGGGGCCAACGTCCTGACTTTC.

This chain connects TRBV7-9 to TRBJ2-4; 7 bases map to TRBD2. CDR1 is SEHNR, CDR2 FQNEAQ, per germline (reference sequence). After removal of 2 bases from V and 3 bases from J, the junction contained 7 bases not matched to a gene. This CDR3 comprises 16 residues. The CDR3 coding sequence is TGTGCCAGCAGCTTACTGACTAGCCGGGACAAAAACATTCAGTACTTC. Its translation: CASSLLTSRDKNIQYF.

This chain joins TRBV4-2 and TRBJ2-6; unclear D gene. Germline CDR1 LGHNA, CDR2 YNFKEQ. Trimming removed 2 bases from V and 0 bases from J, with 11 bases in between. The CDR3 covers 17 residues. The CDR3 protein is CASSQIQAGSGANVLTF. CDR3 bases: TGTGCCAGCAGCCAAATCCAGGCTGGCTCTGGGGCCAACGTCCTGACTTTC.

This clone was detected only a few times. The chain is built from TRBV5-6 and TRBJ1-5; no clear D. The CDR3 has 16 amino acids. Trimming cost V 4 bases and J 0 bases, with 14 bases left between them. The germline V gene has CDR1 SGHDT and CDR2 YYEEEE. The DNA for the CDR3 is TGTGCCAGCAGCGCACGGGGTTCTTATAGCAATCAGCCCCAGCATTTT. This sequence encodes CASSARGSYSNQPQHF. Variable domain in full (rest from reference TRBV5-6 and TRBJ1-5): DAGVTQSPTHLIKTRGQQVTLRCSPKSGHDTVSWYQQALGQGPQFIFQYYEEEERQRGNFPDRFSGHQFPNYSSELNVNALLLGDSALYLCASSARGSYSNQPQHFGDGTRLSIL.

This clone showed up just once. The rearrangement uses TRBV10-3 and TRBJ2-5; D call uncertain. The CDR3 length is 17 residues. Germline CDR1 and CDR2: ENHRY and SYGVKD. V was pared by 0 bases and J by 2 bases, with 16 bases between. The chain's CDR3 is CAISESIFPGKQETQYF. In DNA form, the CDR3 reads TGTGCCATCAGTGAGTCGATTTTTCCAGGCAAGCAAGAGACCCAGTACTTC.

The rearrangement links TRBV7-9 to TRBJ2-3; TRBD2 agrees at 11 bases. Germline CDR1 and CDR2: SEHNR and FQNEAQ (reference sequence). This CDR3 region has 18 residues. V was clipped by 5 bases and J by 0 bases; unmatched bases: 10. The CDR3 DNA follows: TGTGCCAGCAGCCCCATCCCGGGACTAGCGGAGAGCACAGATACGCAGTATTTT. Translating it yields CASSPIPGLAESTDTQYF.

Note on this clone: The CDR3 ends on some other residue instead of the conserved phenylalanine or tryptophan, so this is likely a read error. The gene calls are TRBV4-1 and TRBJ1-1; D gene uncertain. With 1 base removed from V and 10 bases from J, the gap between germline ends came to 13 bases. The CDR3 is made up of 13 amino acids. Germline V gives CDR1 MGHRA, CDR2 YSYEKL. CDR3 sequence reads: CASSQVPGKSAFL. CDR3 nucleotide sequence: TGCGCCAGCAGCCAAGTCCCAGGAAAATCAGCTTTCCTT.

This clone appeared once. The CDR3 nucleotides are TGTGCCAGCAGCTCGAGAAAGCTAACGCAGTATTTT. Its protein is CASSSRKLTQYF. The V gene is TRBV7-9, the J gene TRBJ2-3; D unclear. V was clipped by 4 bases and J by 9 bases, with 11 bases between them. Germline CDR1 reads SEHNR; CDR2 reads FQNEAQ (reference sequence). This CDR3 region has 12 residues.

This clone was seen more than once but under ten times. J is TRBJ2-5 and V is TRBV6-1; a possible D gene is TRBD1 (5 bases). Trimming stripped 2 bases from V and 2 bases from J, with 12 bases between. The germline gives CDR1 MNHNS, CDR2 SASEGT. CDR3 length: 15 amino acids. This CDR3 reads CASSEMQGGQETQYF. CDR3 nucleotides: TGTGCCAGCAGTGAAATGCAGGGTGGGCAAGAGACCCAGTACTTC.

The sample holds one count of this clone. The CDR3 DNA follows: TGTGCCAGCAGACTCCGAGGACTGGGATCCTACGAGCAGTACTTC. The encoded protein is CASRLRGLGSYEQYF. The chain employs TRBV28 and TRBJ2-7, with D perhaps TRBD2 (5 bases). From germline, CDR1 is MDHEN and CDR2 SYDVKM. The germline V and J ends were trimmed by 6 bases and 1 base, with 16 bases remaining between them. The CDR3 covers 15 residues.

The chain recombines TRBV7-2 with TRBJ2-3, with a tentative D call TRBD1 (6 bases). This CDR3 is 14 amino acids long. Per germline, CDR1 SGHTA and CDR2 FQGNSA. Deletions cut 1 base from V and 4 bases from J, with 9 bases between. The CDR3, as DNA: TGTGCCAGCAGCTTAGACAGGGTTTCAGATACGCAGTATTTT. Its protein product is CASSLDRVSDTQYF.

The chain has TRBV5-1 and TRBJ1-1, with D possibly TRBD1 on 5 matching bases. CDR1 is SGHRS, CDR2 YFSETQ, per germline. Trimming cost V 2 bases and J 0 bases, with 8 bases left between them. CDR3 length: 14 residues. The CDR3 DNA sequence: TGCGCCAGCAGCTTAGGGGCCTTGAACACTGAAGCTTTCTTT. It codes for CASSLGALNTEAFF. Combining the CDR3 with reference TRBV5-1 and TRBJ1-1 gives the whole variable domain KAGVTQTPRYLIKTRGQQVTLSCSPISGHRSVSWYQQTPGQGLQFLFEYFSETQRNKGNFPGRFSGRQFSNSRSEMNVSTLELGDSALYLCASSLGALNTEAFFGQGTRLTVV.

V gene TRBV4-2 combines with J gene TRBJ2-2; 8 nucleotides match TRBD1. Germline assignment: CDR1 LGHNA and CDR2 YNFKEQ. The CDR3 covers 16 residues. After removal of 5 bases from V and 4 bases from J, the junction contained 9 bases not matched to a gene. CDR3 sequence: CASSSRQGRSTGELFF. In nucleotides, the CDR3 is TGTGCCAGCAGCTCCCGACAGGGGCGGAGCACCGGGGAGCTGTTTTTT.

CDR3 in DNA: TGTGCCAGCAGCTTTTTCCAGGCCGAGCGGGAACTGTTTTTT. It is translated as CASSFFQAERELFF. The gene calls are TRBV7-9 and TRBJ1-4; D unclear. The V end lost 3 bases, the J end lost 12 bases, and 17 bases lay between the germline ends. This CDR3 comprises 14 residues. Looked up from germline, CDR1 is SEHNR and CDR2 is FQNEAQ (reference sequence).

The chain employs TRBV27 and TRBJ1-2; 7 bases match TRBD1. Looked up from germline, CDR1 is MNHEY and CDR2 is SMNVEV (reference sequence). V was pared by 5 bases and J by 10 bases, with 10 bases of the junction left unmatched. The CDR3 is 13 amino acids. In nucleotides, the CDR3 is TGTGCCAGCAGTAGCCCGGGACAGCTTGACTACACCTTC. This encodes CASSSPGQLDYTF.

The sample holds a few counts of this clone. The chain joins TRBV11-3 to TRBJ2-5; the D is unclear. Trimming took 1 base from V and 4 from J, leaving 13 bases between them. The CDR3 has 15 amino acids. The germline gives CDR1 SGHNT, CDR2 YENEEA. CDR3 sequence (DNA): TGTGCCAGCAGCTTAGGATCGAGAGGAGTAGAGACCCAGTACTTC. Residues: CASSLGSRGVETQYF. The full variable domain, its missing parts supplied by reference TRBV11-3 and TRBJ2-5, is EAGVVQSPRYKIIEKKQPVAFWCNPISGHNTLYWYLQNLGQGPELLIRYENEEAVDDSQLPKDRFSAERLKGVDSTLKIQPAELGDSAVYLCASSLGSRGVETQYFGPGTRLLVL.

This chain connects TRBV4-3 to TRBJ2-1; D remains unclear. The CDR3 is 14 amino acids. Germline loops: CDR1 LGHNA, CDR2 YSLEER. Between the trimmed V and J ends, which lost 1 base and 5 bases, there was a span of 9 bases. The CDR3 here is CASSQVARNNEQFF. Written as DNA, the CDR3 is TGCGCCAGCAGCCAAGTCGCTAGGAACAATGAGCAGTTCTTC.

V is TRBV29-1 and J is TRBJ2-7; 7 bases line up with TRBD1. The CDR3 is 16 amino acids. After removal of 0 bases from V and 5 bases from J, the junction contained 13 bases not matched to a gene. Germline assignment: CDR1 SQVTM and CDR2 ANQGSEA. This chain's CDR3 is CSVEEFGTDLCHEQYF. The CDR3 DNA follows: TGCAGCGTTGAAGAATTCGGGACAGACTTATGCCACGAGCAGTACTTC.

The chain joins TRBV18 to TRBJ2-4; D is undetermined. Deletions cut 2 bases from V and 0 bases from J, with 8 bases between. The CDR3 is made up of 15 amino acids. Germline V gives CDR1 KGHSH, CDR2 LQKENI. This CDR3 is CASSPESEAKNIQYF. CDR3 nucleotide sequence: TGTGCCAGCTCACCAGAGTCTGAAGCCAAAAACATTCAGTACTTC.

The chain joins TRBV5-1 to TRBJ2-5; weak D call: TRBD2 (5 bases). This CDR3 is 14 amino acids long. Per the germline V gene, CDR1 is SGHRS and CDR2 is YFSETQ. Trimming cost V 4 bases and J 2 bases, with 12 bases left between them. CDR3 sequence: CASSPGGSQETQYF. In nucleotides, the CDR3 is TGCGCCAGCAGCCCAGGAGGTAGTCAAGAGACCCAGTACTTC.

This clone was found a few times. This rearrangement joins TRBV7-9 to TRBJ2-3, with 14 bases that match TRBD2. Germline assignment: CDR1 SEHNR and CDR2 FQNEAQ (reference sequence). The ends lost 5 bases at V and 5 bases at J; junction bases unmatched: 15. This CDR3 has 19 residues. DNA for the CDR3: TGTGCCAGCAGCCCACCTCCGAGACTAGCGGGAGGGGCAAGAGATACGCAGTATTTT. This sequence encodes CASSPPPRLAGGARDTQYF.